This TCR beta chain came from a study of cytomegalovirus exposure and HLA in healthy donors. Study-wide findings and caveats: Association of a missense DCLRE1C variant with TCR beta V- and J-gene trimming was reported in a later analysis. Cytomegalovirus status was reportedly diagnosed by the classifier with high sensitivity and specificity. Available immune exposure information covered CMV serostatus only. Some segments of the V type, notably TRBV6-2 and TRBV6-3, were excluded as indistinguishable.

The study ran its PCR with 60 Vbeta and 13 Jbeta primers. Sequenced by immunoSEQ multiplex PCR; TCRdb stores in-frame clones only, minus some. This table has 160,000 or so clones, about 77% appearing once. On this clone: Its antigen remains unidentified. The junction and the germline gene differ at one end; a read error may be behind it.

This CDR3 has 14 residues. Per germline, CDR1 MNHEY and CDR2 SMNVEV (reference sequence). The V and J genes are TRBV27 and TRBJ1-5; D is ambiguous. This sequence was found in a man aged 55 to 70 in good health and CMV-seronegative. Sequenced: PBMCs. DNA of the CDR3: TGTGCCAGCAGTTTATCCGGGAGCAATCAGCCCCAGAATTTT. As protein: CASSLSGSNQPQNF.